This entry concerns a single T cell receptor beta chain. The antigen it recognizes is unknown. It has no much larger one-base neighbor in the sample; base qualities were not kept. No immune events such as infections were documented for the healthy donors during the collection period. Blood repertoires from healthy donors were used as a training cohort for calibrating time-dependent variance in a beta-binomial model of differential abundance of T-cell clones. The training cohort comprised roughly ten healthy donors, 3 female and 7 male. The donors were between roughly 29 and 64 years old, with an average age of around 42 years. Obtained from a commercial supplier, whole blood was collected from each healthy donor at three time points set around two weeks apart. For immunosequencing, genomic DNA was extracted from unsorted whole blood. This record belongs to a study of identifying expanded T cells in peripheral blood (dated by TCRdb to the late 2010s). In terms of the full investigation: Separate aliquots of the same genomic DNA pool were sequenced to produce technical replicates, and four replicates were compared in pairs.

The immunoSEQ Assay, which relies on bias-controlled multiplex PCR amplification of genomic DNA, was used to profile TCRbeta CDR3 regions. For the original study's pipeline: The absolute abundance of each unique TCRbeta CDR3 region was quantified after sequences were collapsed and filtered. Differential abundance was tested with two models: a binomial (Fisher-equivalent) model and a beta-binomial model that adds time-dependent variance fitted from healthy donors. Clones with fewer than 5 combined templates were removed, and differential abundance was called for clones with a Benjamini-Hochberg FDR below 0.01. In the beta-binomial model, variance was expressed as a function of the total template count across the two samples, in the form v = (b*log(k)+a)^2. TCRdb stores this immuneACCESS table with in-frame sequences only. Part of the clones is absent; in the studies checked, under half of the shortfall reflects unresolved V genes, and no reason is known for the rest. From that table come the V and J calls and clone size; the DNA was used to work out D and trimming. This sample holds over 100,000 clones; about 91% were observed only once. The ten largest clones represent about 14% of the sample.

V lost 2 bases and J lost 2 bases, and the count of bases not matched to a germline gene is 4. The CDR3 covers 14 residues, taking in both the cysteine and the phenylalanine. CDR3 DNA is the only sequence kept; it has 42 bases, read in frame from the first base. In the germline V gene, CDR1 corresponds to SQVTM and CDR2 to ANQGSEA. Study-wide findings and limitations: It was expected by the authors that biological variance in healthy repertoires might increase further over much longer intervals, such as months to years. Variance in clone template counts between approximately two-week samples significantly increased with total template count across all healthy donors. The binomial model flagged 0.9 to 1.5 differentially abundant clones between technical replicates, compared with about 16 over around two weeks and 19 over approximately four weeks. Both the number of clones called differentially abundant and the false-positive rate were significantly reduced by the beta-binomial model across all healthy-donor time intervals.

The chain is assembled from TRBV29-1 and TRBJ1-1; 8 central bases correspond to TRBD1. This clonotype was sampled from a person aged 18 to 69 in good health. The sequenced sample consisted of blood. The CDR3 is CSVERDRINTEAFF. The DNA sequence is TGCAGCGTTGAACGGGACAGGATCAACACTGAAGCTTTCTTT.